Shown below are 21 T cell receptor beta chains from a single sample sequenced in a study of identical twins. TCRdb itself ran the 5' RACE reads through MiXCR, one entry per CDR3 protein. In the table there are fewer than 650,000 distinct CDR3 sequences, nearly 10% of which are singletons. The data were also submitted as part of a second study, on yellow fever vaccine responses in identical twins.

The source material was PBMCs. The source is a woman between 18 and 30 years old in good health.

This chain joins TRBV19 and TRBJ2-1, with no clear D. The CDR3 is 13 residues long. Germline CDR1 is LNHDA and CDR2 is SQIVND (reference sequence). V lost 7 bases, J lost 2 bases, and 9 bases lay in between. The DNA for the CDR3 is TGTGCCAGTATGAGCGAACCCTACAATGAGCAGTTCTTC. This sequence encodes CASMSEPYNEQFF.

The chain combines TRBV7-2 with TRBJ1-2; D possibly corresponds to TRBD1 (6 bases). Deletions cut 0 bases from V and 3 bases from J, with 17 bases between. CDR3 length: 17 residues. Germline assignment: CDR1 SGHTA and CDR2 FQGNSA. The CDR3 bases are TGTGCCAGCAGCTTAGCAACCAGGGGAGAGGGAGACTATGGCTACACCTTC. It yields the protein CASSLATRGEGDYGYTF.

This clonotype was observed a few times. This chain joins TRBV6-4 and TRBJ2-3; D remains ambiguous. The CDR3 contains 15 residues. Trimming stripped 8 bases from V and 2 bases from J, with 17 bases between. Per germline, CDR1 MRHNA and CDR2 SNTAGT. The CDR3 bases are TGTGCCAGCTCCCGAGGTGGGGTTTTCACAGATACGCAGTATTTT. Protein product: CASSRGGVFTDTQYF.

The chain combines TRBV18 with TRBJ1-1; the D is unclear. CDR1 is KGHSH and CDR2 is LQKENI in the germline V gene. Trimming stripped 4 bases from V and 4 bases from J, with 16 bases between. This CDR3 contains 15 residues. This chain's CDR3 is CASSRRAMDGTEAFF. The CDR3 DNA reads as TGTGCCAGCTCACGGAGGGCTATGGACGGCACTGAAGCTTTCTTT.

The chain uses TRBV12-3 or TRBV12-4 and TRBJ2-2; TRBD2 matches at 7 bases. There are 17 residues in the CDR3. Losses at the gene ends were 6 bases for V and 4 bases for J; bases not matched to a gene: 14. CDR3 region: CASRLPETSPRTGELFF. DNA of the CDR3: TGTGCCAGCAGACTACCTGAGACTAGCCCGCGCACCGGGGAGCTGTTTTTT.

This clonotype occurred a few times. Written as DNA, the CDR3 is TGTGCCACCAGTGATAACCGGGACAGGGGTTACAATGAGCAGTTCTTC. Protein product: CATSDNRDRGYNEQFF. The chain links TRBV24-1 to TRBJ2-1; 10 positions agree with TRBD1. The CDR3 runs to 16 residues. The V and J ends lost 3 bases and 4 bases, in that order; junction bases with no gene match: 5. Germline values: CDR1 KGHDR, CDR2 SFDVKD.

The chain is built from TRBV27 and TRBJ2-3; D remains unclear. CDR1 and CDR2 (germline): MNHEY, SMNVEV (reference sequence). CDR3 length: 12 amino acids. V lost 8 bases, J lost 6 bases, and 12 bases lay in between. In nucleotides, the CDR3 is TGTGCCAGCGGTTCCGGTAGGGATACGCAGTATTTT. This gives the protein CASGSGRDTQYF.

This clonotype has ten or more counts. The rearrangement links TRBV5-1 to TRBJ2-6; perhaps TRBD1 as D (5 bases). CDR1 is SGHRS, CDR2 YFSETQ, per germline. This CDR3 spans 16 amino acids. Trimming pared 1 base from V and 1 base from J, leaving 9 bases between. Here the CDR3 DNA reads TGCGCCAGCAGCTTGTTTTCAGGGTCTGGGGCCAACGTCCTGACTTTC. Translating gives CASSLFSGSGANVLTF.

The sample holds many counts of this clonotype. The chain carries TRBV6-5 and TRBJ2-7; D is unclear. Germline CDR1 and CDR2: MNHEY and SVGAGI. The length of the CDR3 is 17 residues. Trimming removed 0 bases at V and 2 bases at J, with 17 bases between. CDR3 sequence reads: CASSYSIGVPTTYEQYF. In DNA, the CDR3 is TGTGCCAGCAGTTACTCGATTGGAGTACCTACTACCTACGAGCAGTACTTC.

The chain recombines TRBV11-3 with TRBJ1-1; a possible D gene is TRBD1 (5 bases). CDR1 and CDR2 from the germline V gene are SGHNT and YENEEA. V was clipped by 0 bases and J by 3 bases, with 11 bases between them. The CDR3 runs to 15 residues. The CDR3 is CASSLDFGRDTEAFF. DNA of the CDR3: TGTGCCAGCAGCTTAGATTTTGGCAGGGACACTGAAGCTTTCTTT.

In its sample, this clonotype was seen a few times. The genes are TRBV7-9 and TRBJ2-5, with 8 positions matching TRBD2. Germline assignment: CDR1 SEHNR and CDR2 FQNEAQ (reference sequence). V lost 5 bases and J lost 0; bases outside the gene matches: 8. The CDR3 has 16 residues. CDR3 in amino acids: CASSPRASGYQETQYF. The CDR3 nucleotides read TGTGCCAGCAGCCCCCGCGCTAGCGGGTACCAAGAGACCCAGTACTTC. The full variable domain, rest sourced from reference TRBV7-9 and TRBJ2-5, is DTGVSQNPRHKITKRGQNVTFRCDPISEHNRLYWYRQTLGQGPEFLTYFQNEAQLEKSRLLSDRFSAERPKGSFSTLEIQRTEQGDSAMYLCASSPRASGYQETQYFGPGTRLLVL.

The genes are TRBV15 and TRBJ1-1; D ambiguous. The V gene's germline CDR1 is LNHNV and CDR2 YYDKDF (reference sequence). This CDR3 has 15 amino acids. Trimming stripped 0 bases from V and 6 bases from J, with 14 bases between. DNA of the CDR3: TGTGCCACCAGCAGAGATCCCGAAACTCGGGCTGAAGCTTTCTTT. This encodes CATSRDPETRAEAFF.

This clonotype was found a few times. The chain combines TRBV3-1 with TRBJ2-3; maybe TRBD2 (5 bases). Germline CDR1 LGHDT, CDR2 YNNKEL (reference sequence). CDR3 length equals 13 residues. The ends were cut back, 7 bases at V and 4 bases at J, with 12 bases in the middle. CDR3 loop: CASTPRAADTQYF. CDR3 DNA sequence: TGTGCCAGCACCCCGCGGGCGGCAGATACGCAGTATTTT.

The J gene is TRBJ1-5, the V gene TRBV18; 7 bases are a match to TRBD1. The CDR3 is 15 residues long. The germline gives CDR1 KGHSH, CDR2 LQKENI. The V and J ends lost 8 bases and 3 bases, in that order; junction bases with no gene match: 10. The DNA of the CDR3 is TGTGCCAGCCGCCAAACGGGACAGTCCAATCAGCCCCAGCATTTT. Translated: CASRQTGQSNQPQHF.

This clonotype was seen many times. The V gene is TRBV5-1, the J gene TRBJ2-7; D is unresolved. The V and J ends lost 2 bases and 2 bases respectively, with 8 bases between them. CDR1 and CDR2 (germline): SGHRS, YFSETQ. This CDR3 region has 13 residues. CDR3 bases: TGCGCCAGCAGCTTCGACGGAACCTACGAGCAGTACTTC. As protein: CASSFDGTYEQYF. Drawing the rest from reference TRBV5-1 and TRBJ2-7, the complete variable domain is KAGVTQTPRYLIKTRGQQVTLSCSPISGHRSVSWYQQTPGQGLQFLFEYFSETQRNKGNFPGRFSGRQFSNSRSEMNVSTLELGDSALYLCASSFDGTYEQYFGPGTRLTVT.

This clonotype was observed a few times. The CDR3 region has the DNA TGTGCCAGCAGTTCCCTTGACAGCAACAATCAGCCCCAGCATTTT. Translating gives CASSSLDSNNQPQHF. The chain is built from TRBV12-3 or TRBV12-4 and TRBJ1-5; the D gene is possibly TRBD1 (5 bases). CDR3 length: 15 residues. V lost 4 bases, J lost 3 bases, and 13 bases lay in between.

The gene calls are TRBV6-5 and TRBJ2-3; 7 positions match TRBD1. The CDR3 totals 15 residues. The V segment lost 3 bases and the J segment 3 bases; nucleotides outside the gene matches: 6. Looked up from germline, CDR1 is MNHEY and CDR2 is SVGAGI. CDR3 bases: TGTGCCAGCAGTTATTCCGGGACAGAGACAGATACGCAGTATTTT. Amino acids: CASSYSGTETDTQYF.

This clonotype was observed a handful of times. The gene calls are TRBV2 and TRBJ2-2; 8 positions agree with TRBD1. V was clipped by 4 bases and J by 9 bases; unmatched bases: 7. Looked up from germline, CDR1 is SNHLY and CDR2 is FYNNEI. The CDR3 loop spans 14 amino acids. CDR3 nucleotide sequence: TGTGCCAGCAGTGCCCAGGGGGCTTATTGGGAGCTGTTTTTT. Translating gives CASSAQGAYWELFF. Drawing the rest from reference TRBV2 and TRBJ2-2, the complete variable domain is EPEVTQTPSHQVTQMGQEVILRCVPISNHLYFYWYRQILGQKVEFLVSFYNNEISEKSEIFDDQFSVERPDGSNFTLKIRSTKLEDSAMYFCASSAQGAYWELFFGEGSRLTVL.

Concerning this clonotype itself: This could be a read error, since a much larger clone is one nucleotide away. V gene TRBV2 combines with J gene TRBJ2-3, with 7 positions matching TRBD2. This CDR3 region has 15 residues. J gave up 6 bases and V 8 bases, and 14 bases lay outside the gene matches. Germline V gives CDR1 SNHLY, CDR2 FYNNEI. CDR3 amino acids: CASSQLGGFGDTQYF. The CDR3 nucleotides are TGTGCCAGCTCTCAACTGGGGGGGTTCGGGGATACGCAGTATTTT.

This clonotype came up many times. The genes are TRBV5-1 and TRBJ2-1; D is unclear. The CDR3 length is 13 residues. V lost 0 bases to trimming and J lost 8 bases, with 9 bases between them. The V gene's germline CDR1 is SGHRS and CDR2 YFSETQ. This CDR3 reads CASSLAVKDEQFF. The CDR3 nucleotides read TGCGCCAGCAGCTTGGCTGTAAAGGATGAGCAGTTCTTC.

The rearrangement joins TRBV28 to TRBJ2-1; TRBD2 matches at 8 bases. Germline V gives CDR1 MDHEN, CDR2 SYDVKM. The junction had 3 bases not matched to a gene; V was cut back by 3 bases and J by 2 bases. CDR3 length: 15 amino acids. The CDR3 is CASSFGGAAYNEQFF. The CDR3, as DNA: TGTGCCAGCAGTTTCGGGGGGGCCGCCTACAATGAGCAGTTCTTC. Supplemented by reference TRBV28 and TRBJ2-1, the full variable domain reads DVKVTQSSRYLVKRTGEKVFLECVQDMDHENMFWYRQDPGLGLRLIYFSYDVKMKEKGDIPEGYSVSREKKERFSLILESASTNQTSMYLCASSFGGAAYNEQFFGPGTRLTVL.